The present T cell receptor (beta chain) was sequenced within a study of cytomegalovirus exposure and HLA in healthy donors (dated by TCRdb to 2016 to 2017). In terms of the full investigation: A later analysis indicated that the 110 or so validation repertoires were generated on the platform also employed for the 600 to 750 repertoires of the first cohort. The study combined high-throughput TCR immunosequencing, statistical association of individual TCRs with disease status, and machine learning to predict cytomegalovirus infection status. In addition to the first cohort of approximately 670 subjects, a separate validation cohort of some 120 different subjects was used. The study was designed to test whether signatures of past pathogen exposure could be identified by cataloging public T cell receptors.

The donors were included in the validation cohort of some 120 subjects, a group kept apart from the approximately 650-subject first cohort. As for this clone: Its antigen is currently not known. Base qualities are not recorded, but no much larger clone differs from it by a single base.

The library relied on the immunoSEQ multiplex PCR assay. In the original analysis: To diagnose cytomegalovirus status from the catalog of TCR beta chain sequences, a statistical classification framework was built. Not all clones reach the TCRdb copy of this immuneACCESS table, which keeps in-frame sequences only. Checked studies attribute under half of the gap to unresolved V genes and leave the rest unexplained. Clone size and the V and J calls come from that table; the DNA yielded D and trimming. Within this sample are about 220,000 clones, with approximately 83% of them counted one time only. The top ten constitute around 15% of the sample. The CDR3, cysteine through phenylalanine, is 13 amino acids long. The retained sequence is limited to the CDR3, 39 bases, with the frame set at the first base. CDR1 and CDR2 are read off the germline V gene (reference sequence) as LNHNV and YYDKDF. The trim is 3 bases for V and 3 bases for J, with a gap of 6 bases between the germline ends.

What the authors observed across the whole study: The authors suggested that the approach could potentially be extended to other disease states and immunological phenotypes. Of the cluster scores, 90% to 95% were above 0 in a later analysis, which found that TCRs clustered in the first cohort also tended to co-occur in the approximately 110 validation repertoires. The validation cohort had no HLA typing available for a later analysis, so co-occurrence within that cohort was assessed over all 120 or so repertoires. Most TCR sequences were observed very rarely across donors, whereas some public TCRs were present in many individuals. The study gave a list of over 150 TCR beta chains associated with cytomegalovirus. In vitro tests confirmed that a few of the cytomegalovirus-associated TCR beta chains recognize cytomegalovirus antigens. The classifier was reported to diagnose cytomegalovirus status with high specificity and sensitivity in both the original and validation cohorts.

Sequencing was carried out using PBMCs. The sequence is built from TRBV15 and TRBJ1-3; a confident D gene designation cannot be given. The clonotype originates from a woman in her twenties or thirties in good health and CMV-seropositive. This receptor has the CDR3 CATSSYSGNTIYF. The bases read TGTGCCACCAGCAGTTACAGTGGAAACACCATATATTTT.